This TCR beta chain emerged from a study of blood T cell repertoires in COVID-19. Sequencing used immunoSEQ multiplex PCR; TCRdb keeps in-frame clones, though not all of them. Of about 99,000 clones in the sample, about four fifths are singletons; the top ten hold under 2%. CDR3 length: 13 residues. Germline CDR1 is SNHLY and CDR2 is FYNNEI. Trimming pared 6 bases from V and 1 base from J, leaving 9 bases between. The rearrangement joins TRBV2 to TRBJ1-1; D unclear. The source material was peripheral blood. The TCR was taken from a man aged 65-85 years with active or convalescent COVID-19. Here the CDR3 DNA reads TGTGCCAGCAGCGTCACACCGAACACTGAAGCTTTCTTT. Residues: CASSVTPNTEAFF. Looking up the rest from reference TRBV2 and TRBJ1-1 gives the full variable domain: EPEVTQTPSHQVTQMGQEVILRCVPISNHLYFYWYRQILGQKVEFLVSFYNNEISEKSEIFDDQFSVERPDGSNFTLKIRSTKLEDSAMYFCASSVTPNTEAFFGQGTRLTVV.